This TCR beta chain emerged from a study of beta chain features in type 1 diabetes. Germline lookup yields CDR1 MDHEN and CDR2 SYDVKM. CDR3 size: 14 residues. Losses at the gene ends were 4 bases for V and 5 bases for J; bases not matched to a gene: 3. Findings of the study overall: All four CD4+ subsets from Type 1 diabetes patients carried moderately but significantly shorter TCRB CDR3s.

This clone has a handful of counts. Its target is not known. The authors took one heparinised blood draw, averaging roughly 120 mL, from each donor. Sorting that relied on CD45RO/CCR7/CD25/CD127/CD95/CD27 yielded CD4+ naive, central memory, regulatory and stem cell-like memory cells. The purity of all sorted populations exceeded 95%. Expressed TCRB transcripts were sequenced, since all the RNA that had been isolated was reverse transcribed. Produced via immunoSEQ multiplex PCR; TCRdb's table is partial and in-frame only. The sample has 40,000 to 45,000 clones, approximately 56% seen once. Sequenced input: Tregs from blood. The gene calls are TRBV28 and TRBJ1-4; 8 bases map to TRBD1. This receptor was taken from a young woman in good health. CDR3 in DNA: TGTGCCAGCAGTTGGACAGGGTGGAATGAAAAACTGTTTTTT. Translating gives CASSWTGWNEKLFF.